The next 25 T cell receptor beta chains were all read from a single sample in a study of Ad26.COV2.S vaccination and SARS-CoV-2 variants. Assay used: immunoSEQ multiplex PCR; TCRdb lists only in-frame clones, some missing. Of about 350,000 clones listed, roughly 90% are singletons. Documented treatment: 15 to 20 received Ad26.COV2.S at low or high dose, single or two shots; a few received placebo; per-sample allocation not given. Material that was analyzed had been drawn on day 63 after the first vaccine or placebo injection. Sample: peripheral blood, taken in a trial of Ad26.COV2.S vaccine versus placebo. Source of these receptors: a person between 18 and 65 years old who received the Ad26.COV2.S COVID-19 vaccine or a placebo.

The chain uses TRBV25-1 and TRBJ1-2; 7 bases match TRBD1. Losses at the gene ends were 2 bases for V and 7 bases for J; bases not matched to a gene: 4. Germline lookup yields CDR1 MGHDK and CDR2 SYGVNS. The CDR3 is 13 amino acids. CDR3: CASSEQAGGGYTF. CDR3 coding DNA: TGTGCCAGCAGTGAACAGGCAGGGGGTGGCTACACCTTC.

This clone was detected a few times. The CDR3 spells CASSLEVRQNTPYQQYF. In DNA, the CDR3 is TGTGCCAGCAGCTTAGAAGTTAGACAGAACACCCCTTACCAGCAGTACTTC. The genes are TRBV7-6 and TRBJ2-7, with TRBD1 as a possible D gene (5 bases). The CDR3 totals 17 residues. V lost 1 base to trimming and J lost 8 bases, with 24 bases between them. The germline gives CDR1 SGHVS, CDR2 FNYEAQ.

V usage is TRBV7-9 and J usage is TRBJ1-2; D gene uncertain. The CDR3 length is 15 residues. V was cut by 5 bases and J by 5 bases, with 18 bases left in between. CDR1 is SEHNR, CDR2 FQNEAQ, per germline (reference sequence). The CDR3 loop is CASSLQAVPTYGYTF. DNA of the CDR3: TGTGCCAGCAGCCTCCAAGCGGTTCCTACGTATGGCTACACCTTC.

This sequence joins TRBV21-1 and TRBJ1-3. TRBV21-1 is listed as a pseudogene. The CDR3 consists of 16 residues. The CDR3 DNA reads TGTGCCAGCACCCCCGAAGACCCAAGCTCTGGAAACACCATATATTTT. Its protein product is CASTPEDPSSGNTIYF.

The chain links TRBV9 to TRBJ2-1; the match to TRBD2 covers 11 bases. V shed 4 bases and J 4 bases; nucleotides not matched to a gene: 7. The CDR3 contains 16 residues. In germline, CDR1 is SGDLS, CDR2 YYNGEE. The CDR3 loop reads CASSRTGTSGYNEQFF. In DNA form, the CDR3 reads TGTGCCAGCAGCCGTACCGGGACTAGCGGATACAATGAGCAGTTCTTC.

The rearrangement joins TRBV21-1 to TRBJ2-5. TRBV21-1 is annotated as a pseudogene. This CDR3 comprises 15 residues. The CDR3 reads CASSKVGSSEETQYF. Here the CDR3 DNA reads TGTGCCAGCAGCAAAGTAGGATCATCCGAAGAGACCCAGTACTTC.

The chain links TRBV11-2 to TRBJ2-7, with D uncertain. The V end lost 0 bases, the J end lost 2 bases, and 11 bases lay between the germline ends. Germline assignment: CDR1 SGHAT and CDR2 FQNNGV. This CDR3 spans 15 amino acids. The CDR3 loop is CASSLETDRAYEQYF. The CDR3 nucleotides are TGTGCCAGCAGCTTAGAAACGGATCGGGCCTACGAGCAGTACTTC.

CDR3 bases: TGTGCCAGCACCACGGCCTACGGGGAGACCCAGTACTTC. Translation: CASTTAYGETQYF. The chain couples TRBV3-1 (or the pseudogene TRBV3-2) to TRBJ2-5; D is unresolved. Trimming cost V 7 bases and J 5 bases, with 14 bases left between them. The CDR3 is made up of 13 amino acids. The germline gives CDR1 LGHDT, CDR2 YNNKEL (reference sequence).

This chain uses TRBV4-3 with TRBJ2-2; D gene uncertain. The CDR3 extends over 15 amino acids. Trimming stripped 1 base from V and 5 bases from J, with 11 bases between. Germline loops: CDR1 LGHNA, CDR2 YSLEER. CDR3 nucleotide sequence: TGCGCCAGCAGCCAAGGGGGTAGTCGAACCGGGGAGCTGTTTTTT. Its translation is CASSQGGSRTGELFF.

This chain uses TRBV3-1 (or the pseudogene TRBV3-2) with TRBJ1-2, with a possible D match to TRBD1 (6 bases). This CDR3 is built from 15 residues. Trimming removed 10 bases at V and 2 bases at J, with 20 bases between. Germline V gene lookup returns CDR1 LGHDT and CDR2 YNNKEL (reference sequence). CDR3 amino acids: CATRGQGYSNYGYTF. For the CDR3, the DNA is TGTGCCACCCGGGGGCAGGGATATTCAAACTATGGCTACACCTTC.

The V call is TRBV4-1, the J call TRBJ1-1; D remains unclear. V was clipped by 3 bases and J by 1 base, with 12 bases between them. In germline, CDR1 is MGHRA, CDR2 YSYEKL. There are 15 residues in the CDR3. CDR3 nucleotides: TGCGCCAGCAGCCAGCTCCAGGCTCCGAACACTGAAGCTTTCTTT. This sequence encodes CASSQLQAPNTEAFF.

Remarks on this clone: One junction end does not reproduce the germline sequence, and a read error may be involved. The chain joins TRBV5-1 to TRBJ2-5, with D tentatively TRBD2 (6 bases). This CDR3 spans 13 amino acids. From germline, CDR1 is SGHRS and CDR2 YFSETQ. This CDR3 reads CASSTGLEDTQYF. CDR3 nucleotide sequence: TGCGCCAGCAGCACGGGACTGGAAGATACCCAGTACTTC. The whole variable domain, remainder taken from reference TRBV5-1 and TRBJ2-5, is KAGVTQTPRYLIKTRGQQVTLSCSPISGHRSVSWYQQTPGQGLQFLFEYFSETQRNKGNFPGRFSGRQFSNSRSEMNVSTLELGDSALYLCASSTGLEDTQYFGPGTRLLVL.

This clone has just a few counts. The gene calls are TRBV2 and TRBJ2-5, with D tentatively TRBD1 or TRBD2 (5 bases each). Trimming cost V 5 bases and J 5 bases, with 15 bases left between them. The germline CDR1 and CDR2 sequences are SNHLY and FYNNEI. The CDR3 is 14 residues long. The CDR3 loop reads CASSPWAGAETQYF. The CDR3 region has the DNA TGTGCCAGCAGTCCTTGGGCCGGGGCGGAGACCCAGTACTTC.

This clone was seen a few times. The V gene is TRBV6-1, the J gene TRBJ2-1, with 10 positions matching TRBD2. Germline CDR1 is MNHNS and CDR2 is SASEGT. V lost 2 bases and J lost 9; bases outside the gene matches: 7. CDR3 length: 15 amino acids. CDR3 sequence: CASSEPAGGPGEQFF. CDR3 bases: TGTGCCAGCAGTGAACCAGCGGGAGGGCCTGGTGAGCAGTTCTTC.

This chain joins TRBV6-4 and TRBJ2-1, with 8 bases identical to TRBD2. The CDR3 is 17 amino acids. With 5 bases clipped from V and 0 bases from J, the junction kept 9 bases outside the gene matches. Germline CDR1 MRHNA, CDR2 SNTAGT. The CDR3 loop is CASSPAGAPSSYNEQFF. The CDR3 DNA is TGTGCCAGCAGTCCAGCGGGGGCCCCCAGCTCCTACAATGAGCAGTTCTTC.

The V call is TRBV14, the J call TRBJ2-7; D is possibly TRBD1 or TRBD2 (6 bases each). Germline CDR1 reads SGHDN; CDR2 reads FVKESK. The CDR3 runs to 14 residues. Trimming left V 0 bases short and J 4 bases short, with 10 bases between. In nucleotides, the CDR3 is TGTGCCAGCAGCCAAGAAACAGGGACTTACGAGCAGTACTTC. Amino acid sequence: CASSQETGTYEQYF.

This chain connects TRBV4-3 to TRBJ2-3; D is perhaps TRBD2 (6 bases). Trimming stripped 2 bases from V and 6 bases from J, with 15 bases between. CDR3 length equals 15 residues. CDR1 is LGHNA, CDR2 YSLEER, per germline. CDR3: CASSQLGGALDTQYF. CDR3 bases: TGCGCCAGCAGCCAATTGGGGGGAGCTCTCGATACGCAGTATTTT.

This chain joins TRBV7-9 and TRBJ2-7, with TRBD2 identical over 7 bases. V lost 5 bases, J lost 4 bases, and 11 bases stayed unmatched. Per germline, CDR1 SEHNR and CDR2 FQNEAQ (reference sequence). The CDR3 loop spans 15 amino acids. CDR3 region: CASSPHKSGGYEQYF. CDR3 nucleotide sequence: TGTGCCAGCAGCCCCCACAAGTCCGGGGGGTACGAGCAGTACTTC.

The chain recombines TRBV24-1 with TRBJ2-5; no definite D call. V was shortened by 4 bases and J by 1 base, with 6 bases between the two germline ends. The CDR3 is 13 residues long. The V gene's germline CDR1 is KGHDR and CDR2 SFDVKD. DNA of the CDR3: TGTGCCACCAGTGAGCAAAGCCAAGAGACCCAGTACTTC. It codes for CATSEQSQETQYF.

This chain links TRBV6-5 with TRBJ1-1; 7 nucleotides line up with TRBD1. This CDR3 is built from 12 residues. V was pared by 10 bases and J by 0 bases, with 2 bases of the junction left unmatched. Looked up from germline, CDR1 is MNHEY and CDR2 is SVGAGI. The CDR3 is CATQGMNTEAFF. For the CDR3, the DNA is TGTGCCACACAGGGGATGAACACTGAAGCTTTCTTT.

The chain is built from TRBV7-9 and TRBJ2-7; D gene ambiguous. The CDR3 is 11 residues long. Trimming took 4 bases from V and 5 from J, leaving 6 bases between them. Germline-derived CDR1 and CDR2 are SEHNR and FQNEAQ (reference sequence). This CDR3 reads CASSYQNEQYF. DNA for the CDR3: TGTGCCAGCAGCTACCAAAACGAGCAGTACTTC.

The chain uses TRBV7-9 and TRBJ1-3; unclear D gene. CDR3 length: 15 amino acids. CDR1 SEHNR and CDR2 FQNEAQ come from the germline V gene (reference sequence). V lost 0 bases to trimming and J lost 4 bases, with 10 bases between them. The CDR3 is CASSLAVVEGNTIYF. In DNA, the CDR3 is TGTGCCAGCAGCTTAGCGGTAGTGGAGGGAAACACCATATATTTT.

The chain couples TRBV30 to TRBJ2-7, with D hard to call. This CDR3 is 12 amino acids long. Between the trimmed V and J ends, which lost 1 base and 0 bases, there was a span of 4 bases. Germline-derived CDR1 and CDR2 are GTSNPN and SVGIG (reference sequence). Here the CDR3 reads CAWSGHSYEQYF. The CDR3 bases are TGTGCCTGGAGTGGCCACTCCTACGAGCAGTACTTC.

The chain links TRBV24-1 to TRBJ1-2, with 7 bases lining up with TRBD1. The V gene end was trimmed by 4 bases and the J gene end by 3 bases; junction bases not matched to a gene: 4. Germline values: CDR1 KGHDR, CDR2 SFDVKD. The CDR3 totals 14 residues. For the CDR3, the DNA is TGTGCCACCAGTGACCCCGGGACAGACTATGGCTACACCTTC. Translation gives CATSDPGTDYGYTF.

Notes on this clone: This specimen includes other DNA sequences encoding the same CDR3. This chain uses TRBV19 with TRBJ2-1; D unresolved. V was cut by 0 bases and J by 2 bases, with 11 bases left in between. The CDR3 sequence is 16 residues long. CDR1 is LNHDA, CDR2 SQIVND, per germline (reference sequence). The CDR3 spells CASSIDLGGPYNEQFF. CDR3 in DNA: TGTGCCAGTAGTATAGATCTTGGCGGCCCCTACAATGAGCAGTTCTTC.